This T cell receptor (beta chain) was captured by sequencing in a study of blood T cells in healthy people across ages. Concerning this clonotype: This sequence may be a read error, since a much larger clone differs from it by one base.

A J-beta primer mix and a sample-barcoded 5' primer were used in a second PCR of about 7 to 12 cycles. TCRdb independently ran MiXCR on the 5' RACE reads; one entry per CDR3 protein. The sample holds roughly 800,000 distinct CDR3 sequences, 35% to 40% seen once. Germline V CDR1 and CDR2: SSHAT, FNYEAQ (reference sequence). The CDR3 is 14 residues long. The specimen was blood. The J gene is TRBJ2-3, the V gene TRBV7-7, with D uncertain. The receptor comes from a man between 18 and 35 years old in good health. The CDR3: CASSLEGVANTQYF. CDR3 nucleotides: TGTGCTAGCAGCTTGGAAGGAGTTGCGAATACGCAGTATTTT.